The rows below give T cell receptor beta chains drawn from one sample of a study of T cells after yellow fever vaccination. TCRdb fed the 5' RACE reads into MiXCR, producing one record per CDR3 protein. The sample shows about 220,000 distinct CDR3 sequences, roughly 3.3% of them seen only once. The material was CD4+ T cells sorted from PBMCs, obtained 10 days after the yellow fever booster vaccination. These receptors were collected from a man in his late teens or twenties who received the YFV17D yellow fever vaccine. CDR3s include the opening cysteine and the closing phenylalanine or tryptophan. The D gene is left open where the match is weak. Only part of the rows carry a size: once, few, many, or a class if the clone is expanded.

abundance: many; v_gene: TRBV5-1; d_gene: TRBD2; j_gene: TRBJ2-3; CDR3aa: CASSSTSDGDTQYF; CDR3nt: TGCGCCAGCAGCTCGACTAGCGATGGAGATACGCAGTATTTT
abundance: NA; v_gene: TRBV19; d_gene: NA; j_gene: TRBJ2-1; CDR3aa: CASSIGGGAYNEQFF; CDR3nt: TGTGCCAGTAGTATCGGTGGGGGGGCGTACAATGAGCAGTTCTTC
abundance: NA; v_gene: TRBV6-5; d_gene: NA; j_gene: TRBJ1-4; CDR3aa: CASRSETTNEKLFF; CDR3nt: TGTGCCAGCCGTTCAGAAACAACTAATGAAAAACTGTTTTTT
abundance: NA; v_gene: TRBV11-1; d_gene: NA; j_gene: TRBJ2-3; CDR3aa: CASSSLSGIDTQYF; CDR3nt: TGTGCCAGCAGCTCGCTCTCCGGGATAGATACGCAGTATTTT
abundance: NA; v_gene: TRBV24-1; d_gene: NA; j_gene: TRBJ1-4; CDR3aa: CATSPGGTNEKLFF; CDR3nt: TGTGCCACCAGCCCCGGTGGGACTAATGAAAAACTGTTTTTT
abundance: few; v_gene: TRBV4-2; d_gene: TRBD1; j_gene: TRBJ1-1; CDR3aa: CASSHLQGAQSTEAFF; CDR3nt: TGTGCCAGCAGCCATCTCCAGGGGGCGCAGAGCACTGAAGCTTTCTTT
abundance: NA; v_gene: TRBV20-1; d_gene: TRBD2; j_gene: TRBJ2-1; CDR3aa: CSAPGLVGDEQFF; CDR3nt: TGCAGTGCTCCTGGACTAGTGGGCGATGAGCAGTTCTTC
abundance: many; v_gene: TRBV12-3/TRBV12-4; d_gene: TRBD1; j_gene: TRBJ2-6; CDR3aa: CASSPRGLSGANVLTF; CDR3nt: TGTGCCAGCAGTCCCAGGGGGTTATCTGGGGCCAACGTCCTGACTTTC
abundance: many; v_gene: TRBV7-3; d_gene: TRBD1; j_gene: TRBJ1-4; CDR3aa: CASSLLTGEDEKLFF; CDR3nt: TGTGCCAGCAGCTTACTCACAGGGGAGGATGAAAAACTGTTTTTT
abundance: few; v_gene: TRBV6-5; d_gene: NA; j_gene: TRBJ1-1; CDR3aa: CASSYANRVNTEAFF; CDR3nt: TGTGCCAGCAGTTACGCAAATAGGGTGAACACTGAAGCTTTCTTT
abundance: many; v_gene: TRBV21-1; d_gene: NA; j_gene: TRBJ2-4; CDR3aa: CASSKRIRLAKNIQYF; CDR3nt: TGTGCCAGCAGCAAGAGAATACGGCTAGCCAAAAACATTCAGTACTTC
abundance: few; v_gene: TRBV7-2; d_gene: NA; j_gene: TRBJ2-7; CDR3aa: CASSSWDSYEQYF; CDR3nt: TGTGCCAGCAGCTCTTGGGATTCCTACGAGCAGTACTTC
abundance: NA; v_gene: TRBV6-2/TRBV6-3; d_gene: NA; j_gene: TRBJ2-3; CDR3aa: CASTQDLTDTQYF; CDR3nt: TGTGCCAGCACCCAGGACCTCACAGATACGCAGTATTTT
abundance: NA; v_gene: TRBV10-3; d_gene: NA; j_gene: TRBJ1-5; CDR3aa: CAISELQGNNQPQHF; CDR3nt: TGTGCCATCAGTGAGCTGCAGGGGAATAATCAGCCCCAGCATTTT
abundance: NA; v_gene: TRBV7-2; d_gene: NA; j_gene: TRBJ1-1; CDR3aa: CASRESGLMNSEAFF; CDR3nt: TGTGCCAGCAGGGAGTCAGGGTTAATGAACTCTGAAGCTTTCTTT
abundance: many; v_gene: TRBV27; d_gene: TRBD2; j_gene: TRBJ2-5; CDR3aa: CASRIAGARETQYF; CDR3nt: TGTGCCAGCAGAATAGCGGGGGCCCGGGAGACCCAGTACTTC
abundance: few; v_gene: TRBV5-4; d_gene: NA; j_gene: TRBJ2-5; CDR3aa: CASSSTGHLETQYF; CDR3nt: TGTGCCAGCAGCTCCACAGGGCATTTGGAGACCCAGTACTTC
abundance: few; v_gene: TRBV9; d_gene: NA; j_gene: TRBJ2-1; CDR3aa: CASSPTRTFVSEQFF; CDR3nt: TGTGCCAGCAGCCCCACCAGGACATTTGTAAGTGAGCAGTTCTTC
abundance: NA; v_gene: TRBV5-1; d_gene: NA; j_gene: TRBJ2-7; CDR3aa: CASSRTSYEQYF; CDR3nt: TGCGCCAGCAGCCGCACTAGCTACGAGCAGTACTTC
abundance: many; v_gene: TRBV5-5; d_gene: TRBD2; j_gene: TRBJ2-3; CDR3aa: CASSWERGPSTDTQYF; CDR3nt: TGTGCCAGCAGCTGGGAGCGGGGGCCTAGCACAGATACGCAGTATTTT
abundance: many; v_gene: TRBV5-5; d_gene: TRBD1; j_gene: TRBJ2-5; CDR3aa: CASSLAGTGLQETQYF; CDR3nt: TGTGCCAGCAGCTTGGCCGGGACAGGGCTCCAAGAGACCCAGTACTTC
abundance: NA; v_gene: TRBV3-1; d_gene: NA; j_gene: TRBJ2-2; CDR3aa: CASSQFLGDNTGELFF; CDR3nt: TGTGCCAGCAGCCAATTCCTGGGGGATAACACCGGGGAGCTGTTTTTT
abundance: NA; v_gene: TRBV3-1; d_gene: NA; j_gene: TRBJ1-2; CDR3aa: CASSQGRTLSYGYTF; CDR3nt: TGTGCCAGCAGCCAAGGGAGGACCTTGAGCTATGGCTACACCTTC
abundance: NA; v_gene: TRBV29-1; d_gene: NA; j_gene: TRBJ2-5; CDR3aa: CSVEQGPLWGETQYF; CDR3nt: TGCAGCGTTGAGCAGGGCCCCTTATGGGGAGAGACCCAGTACTTC
abundance: many; v_gene: TRBV7-9; d_gene: NA; j_gene: TRBJ2-3; CDR3aa: CASVRGRTDTQYF; CDR3nt: TGTGCCAGCGTTCGCGGGCGGACAGATACGCAGTATTTT
abundance: few; v_gene: TRBV12-3/TRBV12-4; d_gene: NA; j_gene: TRBJ1-5; CDR3aa: CASSSVGQPQHF; CDR3nt: TGTGCCAGCAGTTCGGTAGGGCAGCCCCAGCATTTT
abundance: many; v_gene: TRBV7-2; d_gene: NA; j_gene: TRBJ2-2; CDR3aa: CASSLIRNTGELFF; CDR3nt: TGTGCCAGCAGCTTAATAAGGAACACCGGGGAGCTGTTTTTT
abundance: many; v_gene: TRBV4-1; d_gene: TRBD1; j_gene: TRBJ1-3; CDR3aa: CASSQQLQGFSGNTIYF; CDR3nt: TGCGCCAGCAGCCAACAATTACAGGGGTTCTCTGGAAACACCATATATTTT
abundance: NA; v_gene: TRBV7-2; d_gene: NA; j_gene: TRBJ1-6; CDR3aa: CASSFLWGRGSPLHF; CDR3nt: TGTGCCAGCAGCTTTTTATGGGGTCGGGGGTCACCCCTCCACTTT
abundance: NA; v_gene: TRBV5-1; d_gene: NA; j_gene: TRBJ1-6; CDR3aa: CASSILPTGTGSPLHF; CDR3nt: TGCGCCAGCAGCATCCTCCCGACAGGCACGGGTTCACCCCTCCACTTT
abundance: many; v_gene: TRBV6-5; d_gene: NA; j_gene: TRBJ1-5; CDR3aa: CASSPNWVGNQPQHF; CDR3nt: TGTGCCAGCAGCCCCAATTGGGTGGGCAATCAGCCCCAGCATTTT
abundance: many; v_gene: TRBV7-9; d_gene: NA; j_gene: TRBJ1-2; CDR3aa: CASSYDSYGYTF; CDR3nt: TGTGCCAGCAGCTACGACAGCTATGGCTACACCTTC
abundance: many; v_gene: TRBV5-1; d_gene: NA; j_gene: TRBJ1-1; CDR3aa: CASSLEGMNTEAFF; CDR3nt: TGCGCCAGCAGCTTGGAAGGCATGAACACTGAAGCTTTCTTT
abundance: many; v_gene: TRBV6-2/TRBV6-3; d_gene: TRBD1; j_gene: TRBJ1-1; CDR3aa: CASTRQGGSTEAFF; CDR3nt: TGTGCCAGCACCAGACAGGGCGGGAGCACTGAAGCTTTCTTT
abundance: NA; v_gene: TRBV11-2; d_gene: NA; j_gene: TRBJ2-1; CDR3aa: CASNKGTGANNEQFF; CDR3nt: TGTGCCAGCAACAAAGGGACCGGGGCTAACAATGAGCAGTTCTTC
abundance: few; v_gene: TRBV5-1; d_gene: NA; j_gene: TRBJ1-5; CDR3aa: CASSLDSTGSQPQHF; CDR3nt: TGCGCCAGCAGCTTGGATTCGACAGGCAGTCAGCCCCAGCATTTT
abundance: NA; v_gene: TRBV12-3/TRBV12-4; d_gene: NA; j_gene: TRBJ2-3; CDR3aa: CASSLDLGYTDTQYF; CDR3nt: TGTGCCAGCAGCTTAGATTTAGGGTACACAGATACGCAGTATTTT
abundance: few; v_gene: TRBV5-1; d_gene: NA; j_gene: TRBJ2-2; CDR3aa: CASSLVSGGAELFF; CDR3nt: TGCGCCAGCAGCTTGGTCTCTGGGGGCGCGGAGCTGTTTTTT
abundance: few; v_gene: TRBV19; d_gene: NA; j_gene: TRBJ1-1; CDR3aa: CASSIQANTEAFF; CDR3nt: TGTGCCAGTAGTATTCAAGCGAACACTGAAGCTTTCTTT
abundance: NA; v_gene: TRBV2; d_gene: NA; j_gene: TRBJ2-5; CDR3aa: CASSESPGETQYF; CDR3nt: TGTGCCAGCAGTGAGAGTCCGGGGGAGACCCAGTACTTC
abundance: NA; v_gene: TRBV20-1; d_gene: NA; j_gene: TRBJ1-6; CDR3aa: CSASLGPYNSPLHF; CDR3nt: TGCAGTGCTAGTTTGGGGCCCTATAATTCACCCCTCCACTTT
abundance: NA; v_gene: TRBV29-1; d_gene: NA; j_gene: TRBJ1-1; CDR3aa: CSVEFDSLNTEAFF; CDR3nt: TGCAGCGTTGAATTTGACAGCTTGAACACTGAAGCTTTCTTT
abundance: few; v_gene: TRBV19; d_gene: TRBD2; j_gene: TRBJ2-3; CDR3aa: CASTTGGALGTDTQYF; CDR3nt: TGTGCCAGTACCACCGGGGGGGCCCTTGGCACAGATACGCAGTATTTT
abundance: NA; v_gene: TRBV7-9; d_gene: NA; j_gene: TRBJ1-1; CDR3aa: CASSPRTSNTEAFF; CDR3nt: TGTGCCAGCAGCCCCCGAACTTCGAACACTGAAGCTTTCTTT
abundance: NA; v_gene: TRBV20-1; d_gene: NA; j_gene: TRBJ1-4; CDR3aa: CSARAYDGGAIYEKLFF; CDR3nt: TGCAGTGCTAGAGCCTACGACGGTGGGGCTATTTATGAAAAACTGTTTTTT
abundance: few; v_gene: TRBV12-3/TRBV12-4; d_gene: TRBD1; j_gene: TRBJ2-4; CDR3aa: CASSPRQGWVKNIQYF; CDR3nt: TGTGCCAGCAGTCCTCGACAGGGATGGGTCAAAAACATTCAGTACTTC
abundance: many; v_gene: TRBV28; d_gene: NA; j_gene: TRBJ1-3; CDR3aa: CASSPPGGYGNTIYF; CDR3nt: TGTGCCAGCAGCCCCCCTGGGGGATATGGAAACACCATATATTTT
abundance: NA; v_gene: TRBV3-1; d_gene: NA; j_gene: TRBJ1-5; CDR3aa: CASSQGLSQPQHF; CDR3nt: TGTGCCAGCAGCCAAGGACTCAGCCAGCCCCAGCATTTT
abundance: NA; v_gene: TRBV27; d_gene: TRBD1; j_gene: TRBJ1-2; CDR3aa: CASKPGQGARGYTF; CDR3nt: TGTGCCAGCAAACCGGGACAGGGGGCTCGGGGCTACACCTTC
abundance: NA; v_gene: TRBV15; d_gene: TRBD2; j_gene: TRBJ2-3; CDR3aa: CATSRGLAGYTDTQYF; CDR3nt: TGTGCCACCAGCAGGGGACTAGCGGGGTACACAGATACGCAGTATTTT
abundance: few; v_gene: TRBV7-3; d_gene: TRBD2; j_gene: TRBJ2-7; CDR3aa: CASDVFRTSGDRMRQYF; CDR3nt: TGTGCCAGCGATGTTTTTCGGACTAGCGGGGATAGAATGCGGCAGTACTTC
abundance: many; v_gene: TRBV5-1; d_gene: NA; j_gene: TRBJ2-1; CDR3aa: CASSLAGLLAYNEQFF; CDR3nt: TGCGCCAGCAGCTTGGCCGGACTCTTGGCCTACAATGAGCAGTTCTTC
abundance: few; v_gene: TRBV20-1; d_gene: TRBD1; j_gene: TRBJ2-7; CDR3aa: CSAPFDRGGRYEQYF; CDR3nt: TGCAGTGCTCCCTTCGACAGGGGTGGAAGATACGAGCAGTACTTC
abundance: few; v_gene: TRBV6-5; d_gene: NA; j_gene: TRBJ1-2; CDR3aa: CASSYLQGYGYTF; CDR3nt: TGTGCCAGCAGTTACCTACAGGGCTATGGCTACACCTTC
abundance: many; v_gene: TRBV5-1; d_gene: TRBD2; j_gene: TRBJ2-5; CDR3aa: CASSFGTSGEGETQYF; CDR3nt: TGCGCCAGCAGCTTCGGGACTAGCGGTGAGGGGGAGACCCAGTACTTC
abundance: NA; v_gene: TRBV28; d_gene: NA; j_gene: TRBJ1-1; CDR3aa: CASSATPGRTEAFF; CDR3nt: TGTGCCAGCAGTGCCACCCCAGGGCGGACTGAAGCTTTCTTT
abundance: many; v_gene: TRBV7-6; d_gene: TRBD2; j_gene: TRBJ2-7; CDR3aa: CASSLALWSGGVHEQYF; CDR3nt: TGTGCCAGCAGCTTAGCGTTGTGGAGCGGGGGGGTCCACGAGCAGTACTTC
abundance: many; v_gene: TRBV4-2; d_gene: NA; j_gene: TRBJ1-3; CDR3aa: CASSQDTDSSSGNTIYF; CDR3nt: TGTGCCAGCAGCCAAGACACAGACTCCAGCTCTGGAAACACCATATATTTT
abundance: many; v_gene: TRBV24-1; d_gene: TRBD2; j_gene: TRBJ2-3; CDR3aa: CATSDSGRGGDTQYF; CDR3nt: TGTGCCACCAGTGATTCCGGACGGGGGGGAGATACGCAGTATTTT